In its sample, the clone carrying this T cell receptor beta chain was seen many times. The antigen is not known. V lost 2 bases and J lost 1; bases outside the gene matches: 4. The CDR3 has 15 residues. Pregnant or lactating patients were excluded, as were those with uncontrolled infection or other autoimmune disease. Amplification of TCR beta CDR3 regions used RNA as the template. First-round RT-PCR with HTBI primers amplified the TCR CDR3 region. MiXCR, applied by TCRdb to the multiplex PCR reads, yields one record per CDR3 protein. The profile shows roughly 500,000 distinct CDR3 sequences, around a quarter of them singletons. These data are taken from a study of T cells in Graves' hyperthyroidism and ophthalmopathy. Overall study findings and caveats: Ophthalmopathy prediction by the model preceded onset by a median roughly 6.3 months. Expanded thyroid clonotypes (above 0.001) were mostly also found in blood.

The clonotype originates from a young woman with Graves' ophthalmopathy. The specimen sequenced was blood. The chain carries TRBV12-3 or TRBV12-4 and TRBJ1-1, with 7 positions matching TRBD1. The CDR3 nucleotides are TGTGCCAGCAGTTTATTTGGGACAGCGAACACTGAAGCTTTCTTT. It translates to CASSLFGTANTEAFF.